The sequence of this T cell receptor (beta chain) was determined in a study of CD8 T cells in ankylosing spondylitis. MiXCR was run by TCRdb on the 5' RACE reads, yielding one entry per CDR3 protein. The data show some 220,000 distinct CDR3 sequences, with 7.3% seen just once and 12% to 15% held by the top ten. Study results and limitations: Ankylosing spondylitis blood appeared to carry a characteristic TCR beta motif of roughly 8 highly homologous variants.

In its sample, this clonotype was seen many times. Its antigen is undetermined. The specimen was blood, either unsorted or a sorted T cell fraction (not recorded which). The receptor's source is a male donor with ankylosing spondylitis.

CDR3 protein: CASSYSVAPVETQYF. The CDR3 nucleotides read TGTGCCAGCAGTTACTCAGTGGCTCCGGTAGAGACCCAGTACTTC. V gene TRBV6-5 combines with J gene TRBJ2-5; no clear D. The V end lost 0 bases, the J end lost 4 bases, and 12 bases lay between the germline ends. Germline V gene lookup returns CDR1 MNHEY and CDR2 SVGAGI. This CDR3 comprises 15 residues.